This T cell receptor (beta chain) was identified in a study of T-cell memory formation after mild COVID-19. Study-wide findings and caveats: Proof of SARS-CoV-2 specificity was absent for the second-wave clones that crested on day 37. The pre-infection memory compartment contained some responding clones, suggesting cross-reactive memory joined. Contracting CD4+ clones lay largely in CM and EM, with CD8+ ones residing in EMRA. Contracting clones from day 15 to 85 had balanced CD4/CD8; later expanders favoured CD4+.

This clonotype was observed a few times. Its cognate antigen is unknown. TCRdb ran MiXCR on the 5' RACE reads and lists one entry per CDR3 protein. The sample has about 620,000 distinct CDR3 sequences; under 20% are singletons. Germline loops: CDR1 SQVTM, CDR2 ANQGSEA. V was clipped by 7 bases and J by 6 bases; unmatched bases: 16. CDR3 length equals 15 residues. V usage is TRBV29-1 and J usage is TRBJ2-3, with 7 nucleotides matching TRBD1. The source material was PBMCs or a T cell subset sorted from them (not recorded which). The sequence came from an adult woman who had mild COVID-19 (a few samples of this study predate the infection). Cell type and time point are not known. The CDR3 DNA follows: TGCAGCGCCGCATCCGGGACAGAAAGAACGGATACGCAGTATTTT. Its protein is CSAASGTERTDTQYF.